This entry concerns a single T cell receptor (beta chain). This sample is drawn from a study of blood T cell repertoires in COVID-19. The germline CDR1 and CDR2 sequences are SNHLY and FYNNEI. The V gene lost 4 bases and the J gene lost 1 base, with 11 bases spanning the gap. The CDR3 sequence is 15 residues long. The assay was immunoSEQ multiplex PCR, and TCRdb's table has in-frame clones only and misses some. The table includes approximately 150,000 clones, 80% to 90% detected once. The TCR comes from a woman in her fifties or sixties with active or convalescent COVID-19. Sequencing used peripheral blood. This rearrangement joins TRBV2 to TRBJ2-1; D not certain. This chain's CDR3 is CASSVGPPSYNEQFF. For the CDR3, the DNA is TGTGCCAGCAGTGTCGGTCCGCCTTCCTACAATGAGCAGTTCTTC.